A selection of T cell receptor beta chains follows, all from one sample in a study of blood T cell repertoires in COVID-19. Profiled with immunoSEQ multiplex PCR; TCRdb holds only in-frame clones, not every one. There are approximately 40,000 clones in the sample; around nine tenths occur only once, and around 5% lies in the top ten. Sequenced material: peripheral blood. The receptor source for this set is a human donor in a cohort sampled during active COVID-19. Both conserved end residues are part of each CDR3. D genes are given only for firm matches. Size tells how often a clone was seen (once, few, many) or the class of an expanded clone, and some rows leave it out.

clone_size,v_call,d_call,j_call,cdr3_nt,cdr3_aa
.,TRBV27,TRBD1,TRBJ1-6,TGTGCCAGCAGTTTGGAGGACAGGGGACACTCACCCCTCCACTTT,CASSLEDRGHSPLHF
.,TRBV9,TRBD1,TRBJ1-2,TGTGCCAGCAGCGTAGTAGGGACAGGGGGCCCTGGCTACACCTTC,CASSVVGTGGPGYTF
.,TRBV6-6,TRBD2,TRBJ2-5,TGTGCCAGCAGTTATTCGAGCGGGGACCAAGAGACCCAGTACTTC,CASSYSSGDQETQYF
.,TRBV6-5,TRBD2,TRBJ2-1,TGTGCCAGCAGTCCACCGGGACTAGGGTCCGGTGAGCAGTTCTTC,CASSPPGLGSGEQFF
.,TRBV5-5,TRBD2,TRBJ2-2,TGTGCCAGCAGCCTCGGGACTAGCGGGAGGCCCGGGGAGCTGTTTTTT,CASSLGTSGRPGELFF
.,TRBV28,TRBD1,TRBJ1-1,TGTGCCAGCAGGCCGGGACAGGCCGCGAACACTGAAGCTTTCTTT,CASRPGQAANTEAFF
.,TRBV25-1,TRBD1,TRBJ1-6,TGTGCCAGCAAACACCGACAGGGTGGGTCACCCCTCCACTTT,CASKHRQGGSPLHF
.,TRBV4-2,.,TRBJ1-3,TGTGCCAGCAGCCACCGCGACGAGGTACCGCCTGGAAACACCATATATTTT,CASSHRDEVPPGNTIYF
once,TRBV27,TRBD2,TRBJ2-2,TGTGCCAGCAAAAGAGAACTACCGGGAGGGTGGGAGCTGTTTTTT,CASKRELPGGWELFF
.,TRBV5-1,.,TRBJ1-1,TGCGCCAGCAGCTTGGCCTTTTATGAGACTGAAGCTTTCTTT,CASSLAFYETEAFF
.,TRBV24-1,.,TRBJ2-5,TGTGCCACCAGTGATTTGCGGCAGCGTGCGAGAGAGACCCAGTACTTC,CATSDLRQRARETQYF
.,TRBV5-8,.,TRBJ1-3,TGTGCCAGCAGCTTACTACTTGGAAACACCATATATTTT,CASSLLLGNTIYF
.,TRBV27,TRBD2,TRBJ2-7,TGTGCCAGCAGTATTACGGGAGGGCGGCAAGTATACGAGCAGTACTTC,CASSITGGRQVYEQYF
few,TRBV2,TRBD1,TRBJ1-5,TGTGCCAGCACCGTGGACAGGGGCGTTCCGGGTTTTTGGCCCCAGCATTTT,CASTVDRGVPGFWPQHF
.,TRBV19,TRBD2,TRBJ2-7,TGTGCCAGTAGCCCCGGACTAGCGGGGACCTACTACGAGCAGTACTTC,CASSPGLAGTYYEQYF
.,TRBV4-3,.,TRBJ2-1,TGCGCCAGCAGCCGCCCGGCAGGGGGGCGTGACAATGAGCAGTTCTTC,CASSRPAGGRDNEQFF
.,TRBV6-2/TRBV6-3,.,TRBJ2-4,TGTGCCAGCAGTTCTTCAGTGATAGCCAAAAACATTCAGTACTTC,CASSSSVIAKNIQYF
.,TRBV12-3/TRBV12-4,TRBD1,TRBJ2-7,TGTGCCAGCAGCCAGGACAGGGTCGAGCAGTACTTC,CASSQDRVEQYF
.,TRBV11-3,.,TRBJ1-3,TGTGCCAGCAGTCGTTTCTCTGGAAACACCATATATTTT,CASSRFSGNTIYF
.,TRBV11-3,TRBD2,TRBJ2-1,TGTGCCAGCAGCTTCGGCGGGGGGGGAGACAATGAGCAGTTCTTC,CASSFGGGGDNEQFF
.,TRBV9,.,TRBJ1-5,TGTGCCAGCAGCGTCGACCCAGGAGGGACTAATCAGCCCCAGCATTTT,CASSVDPGGTNQPQHF
.,TRBV10-3,TRBD1,TRBJ1-2,TGTGCCACCGACCTGACAGGGAAATCTAACTACGGTGGCTACACCTTC,CATDLTGKSNYGGYTF
.,TRBV7-9,.,TRBJ2-7,TGTGCCAGCAGCTCCGGGACTTACGAGCAGTACTTC,CASSSGTYEQYF
.,TRBV9,TRBD2,TRBJ2-3,TGTGCCAGCAGCGCAAGCACTAGCGGCGGCACAGATACGCAGTATTTT,CASSASTSGGTDTQYF
.,TRBV2,TRBD1,TRBJ2-5,TGTGCCAGCAGCCCGGGGCAGGGGGCAAAGACCCAGTACTTC,CASSPGQGAKTQYF
.,TRBV10-3,TRBD1,TRBJ1-2,TGTGCCATCAGTGCCCACCGGGACAGAAACTATGGCTACACCTTC,CAISAHRDRNYGYTF
.,TRBV5-6,.,TRBJ1-3,TGTGCCAGCAGCAGGCATGGGGCCGGTGGAAACACCATATATTTT,CASSRHGAGGNTIYF
.,TRBV27,.,TRBJ2-2,TGTGCCAGCAGTTCTTTAACGGGGTTGTCCGGGGAGCTGTTTTTT,CASSSLTGLSGELFF
.,TRBV29-1,TRBD1,TRBJ2-7,TGCAGCGTGGTGGGTGGTACAGGGGGATCCTACGAGCAGTACTTC,CSVVGGTGGSYEQYF
.,TRBV6-4,.,TRBJ2-1,TGTGCCAGCAGCCGCGACTTTAACAATGAGCAGTTCTTC,CASSRDFNNEQFF
once,TRBV30,TRBD2,TRBJ2-7,TGTGCCTGGAGTACTAGCGGGAACCCCTACGAGCAGTACTTC,CAWSTSGNPYEQYF
.,TRBV5-4,TRBD1,TRBJ2-3,TGTGCCAGCAGCTTGTATTCGACAGGGGGAGATACGCAGTATTTT,CASSLYSTGGDTQYF
.,TRBV27,TRBD1,TRBJ1-1,TGTGCCAGCATGCACAGACAGGGGGCGTTAGTGAACACTGAAGCTTTCTTT,CASMHRQGALVNTEAFF
.,TRBV19,.,TRBJ2-3,TGTGCCAGTAGTAGCGGAAGCCGAACTAGCACAGATACGCAGTATTTT,CASSSGSRTSTDTQYF
.,TRBV5-1,.,TRBJ1-1,TGCGCCAGCAGCTTGTCTACGAACCTGAACACTGAAGCTTTCTTT,CASSLSTNLNTEAFF
.,TRBV4-3,TRBD1,TRBJ2-7,TGCGCCAGCAGCCATAGGACAGGGATCTCCTACGAGCAGTACTTC,CASSHRTGISYEQYF
.,TRBV24-1,.,TRBJ2-7,TGTGCCACCAGTGATTCCTCAGGGATAGACTACGAGCAGTACTTC,CATSDSSGIDYEQYF
.,TRBV10-2,TRBD1,TRBJ2-7,TGCGCCAGCACCGGGGACAGGGACCCAACCTACGAGCAGTACTTC,CASTGDRDPTYEQYF
once,TRBV5-1,TRBD1,TRBJ2-3,TGCGCCAGCAGCTTCGGGACAGGATCCACAGATACGCAGTATTTT,CASSFGTGSTDTQYF
.,TRBV6-7,TRBD2,TRBJ2-1,TGTGCCCCTAATACGGGACTAGCGGGGGGGCCTGTGCAGTTCTTC,CAPNTGLAGGPVQFF
.,TRBV7-9,TRBD1,TRBJ2-7,TGTGCCAGCAGCTTCGACAGGGTTTCCTACGAGCAGTACTTC,CASSFDRVSYEQYF
.,TRBV30,TRBD2,TRBJ2-3,TGTGCCTGGAGTGGCGGGGGAACCACAGATACGCAGTATTTT,CAWSGGGTTDTQYF
.,TRBV6-5,TRBD2,TRBJ2-1,TGTGCCAGCAGTACACTAGCGGGGGGCAATGAGCAGTTCTTC,CASSTLAGGNEQFF
.,TRBV19,.,TRBJ1-1,TGTGCCAGTAGTATCAGGGTGGGGACTGAAGCTTTCTTT,CASSIRVGTEAFF
.,TRBV6-6,TRBD1,TRBJ1-4,TGTGCCAGCAGTTCCAGGACAGGGATTAATGAAAAACTGTTTTTT,CASSSRTGINEKLFF
.,TRBV7-3,.,TRBJ1-6,TGTGCCAGCAGCCGCTATAATTCACCCCTCCACTTT,CASSRYNSPLHF
.,TRBV5-4,TRBD2,TRBJ2-7,TGTGCCAGCAGCTTGAAGACTAGCGGGAGCGAGCAGTACTTC,CASSLKTSGSEQYF
once,TRBV4-3,.,TRBJ1-2,TGCGCCAGCAGCCAAGATACGGGGCGGCAGGGGAACTATGGCTACACCTTC,CASSQDTGRQGNYGYTF
.,TRBV5-4,TRBD2,TRBJ2-1,TGTGCCAGCAGTCTCATAGCGGGAGAAACCGATGAGCAGTTCTTC,CASSLIAGETDEQFF
.,TRBV5-1,TRBD1,TRBJ2-7,TGCGCCAGCAGCAGGGACAGGTCGTGGGAGCAGTACTTC,CASSRDRSWEQYF
.,TRBV1,.,TRBJ2-3,TGTGTCCACCCACGGGACAGCAACACAGATACGCAGTATTTT,CVHPRDSNTDTQYF
.,TRBV6-6,TRBD2,TRBJ2-7,TGTGCCAGCAGTCCGACTAGCGGGAGCCGCCACGAGCAGTACTTC,CASSPTSGSRHEQYF
.,TRBV7-6,.,TRBJ1-2,TGTGCCAGCAGCCCCCGGCCCCAGGGGAGGGTTACTAACTATGGCTACACCTTC,CASSPRPQGRVTNYGYTF
.,TRBV5-4,TRBD1,TRBJ1-4,TGTGCCAGCGGGACAGGGGATAATGAAAAACTGTTTTTT,CASGTGDNEKLFF
.,TRBV7-9,TRBD2,TRBJ2-1,TGTGCCAGCAGCTTAGGGGTGGGAGGGCCCTACAATGAGCAGTTCTTC,CASSLGVGGPYNEQFF